The 32 T cell receptor beta chains presented below share a single source sample, sequenced in a study of blood T cell repertoires in COVID-19. Sequenced by immunoSEQ multiplex PCR; TCRdb stores in-frame clones only, minus some. The data show around 57,000 clones, 90% seen once. The sample comprised peripheral blood. These receptors came from a man aged 45-65 years with acute or convalescent COVID-19.

V gene TRBV6-2 or TRBV6-3 combines with J gene TRBJ1-2, with D possibly being TRBD1 (5 bases). The CDR3 contains 14 residues. The germline V gene encodes CDR1 MNHEY and CDR2 SVGEGT. Trimming shortened V by 5 bases and J by 4 bases, and 14 bases separated the two germline ends. CDR3 region: CASSKRDGSYGYTF. In DNA, the CDR3 is TGTGCCAGCAGTAAAAGGGACGGGAGCTATGGCTACACCTTC.

This chain links TRBV7-2 with TRBJ2-1; D might be TRBD1 (6 bases). CDR1 SGHTA and CDR2 FQGNSA come from the germline V gene. The CDR3 length is 14 residues. V was trimmed by 5 bases and J by 7 bases, leaving 15 bases between them. The CDR3 DNA reads TGTGCCAGCAGCCGCCCTACAGGGATGAATGAGCAGTTCTTC. It codes for CASSRPTGMNEQFF.

The V gene is TRBV25-1, the J gene TRBJ2-1; D not certain. CDR1 and CDR2 (germline): MGHDK, SYGVNS. CDR3 length: 12 amino acids. V dropped 8 bases and J dropped 8 bases, with 13 bases sitting between them. The CDR3 reads CASGARFHEQFF. CDR3 nucleotide sequence: TGTGCCAGCGGTGCCAGGTTCCATGAGCAGTTCTTC.

The gene calls are TRBV11-3 and TRBJ1-2, with TRBD1 as a possible D gene (6 bases). Trimming cost V 3 bases and J 7 bases, with 24 bases left between them. The CDR3 covers 17 residues. Germline CDR1 is SGHNT and CDR2 is YENEEA. CDR3 protein: CASSFQGTGTPAGGYTF. The CDR3 bases are TGTGCCAGCAGCTTTCAGGGAACAGGGACCCCAGCCGGTGGCTACACCTTC.

The chain employs TRBV5-1 and TRBJ2-7, with 12 bases that match TRBD1. The ends lost 5 bases at V and 5 bases at J; junction bases unmatched: 5. Germline V gene lookup returns CDR1 SGHRS and CDR2 YFSETQ. The CDR3 totals 14 residues. The CDR3 loop reads CASRGQGATHEQYF. The CDR3 DNA sequence: TGCGCCAGCAGGGGACAGGGGGCGACCCACGAGCAGTACTTC.

This rearrangement joins TRBV19 to TRBJ1-2; D gene ambiguous. The CDR3 runs 14 residues. Germline CDR1 LNHDA, CDR2 SQIVND (reference sequence). V dropped 3 bases and J dropped 1 base, with 9 bases sitting between them. The CDR3 is CASSIQEGNYGYTF. In nucleotides, the CDR3 is TGTGCCAGTAGTATCCAGGAGGGTAACTATGGCTACACCTTC.

The rearrangement uses TRBV4-3 and TRBJ2-1, with 9 bases matching TRBD2. The V and J ends lost 0 bases and 5 bases, in that order; junction bases with no gene match: 11. The germline V gene encodes CDR1 LGHNA and CDR2 YSLEER. This CDR3 is 18 amino acids long. DNA of the CDR3: TGCGCCAGCAGCCAAGATCGGTACCAGCGGGAGGACCACAATGAGCAGTTCTTC. Translation: CASSQDRYQREDHNEQFF.

This clone was seen only once. The CDR3 here is CSVETRDSYEQYF. The CDR3 DNA is TGCAGCGTTGAAACCAGGGACTCCTACGAGCAGTACTTC. The chain uses TRBV29-1 and TRBJ2-7; possible D gene TRBD1, 5 bases. The CDR3 runs 13 residues. V lost 2 bases to trimming and J lost 0 bases, with 8 bases between them. The germline gives CDR1 SQVTM, CDR2 ANQGSEA.

J is TRBJ1-1 and V is TRBV7-6, with D possibly matching TRBD1 (6 bases). Trimming took 5 bases from V and 4 from J, leaving 17 bases between them. CDR3 length: 15 amino acids. Germline V gene lookup returns CDR1 SGHVS and CDR2 FNYEAQ. The CDR3 DNA reads as TGTGCCAGCAGCCCGAGGACAGCACCCCTCACTGAAGCTTTCTTT. It codes for CASSPRTAPLTEAFF.

The chain uses TRBV4-3 and TRBJ2-7; 12 positions agree with TRBD2. Losses at the gene ends were 0 bases for V and 5 bases for J; bases not matched to a gene: 11. CDR3 length equals 18 residues. Germline CDR1 reads LGHNA; CDR2 reads YSLEER. DNA of the CDR3: TGCGCCAGCAGCCAAGATAGGCTAGCGGGAGGGTCCGATGACGAGCAGTACTTC. Translating it yields CASSQDRLAGGSDDEQYF.

The chain links TRBV7-8 to TRBJ1-4, with 9 nucleotides matching TRBD1. The CDR3 sequence is 15 residues long. V trimming: 4 bases; J trimming: 4 bases; junction bases outside the gene matches: 4. In germline, CDR1 is SGHVS, CDR2 FQNEAQ. The CDR3 spells CASSSPTGGNEKLFF. The CDR3 DNA reads as TGTGCCAGCAGCTCCCCGACAGGGGGTAATGAAAAACTGTTTTTT.

This CDR3 reads CASSLEGIYSNQPQHF. Here the CDR3 DNA reads TGCGCCAGCAGCTTGGAGGGGATTTATAGCAATCAGCCCCAGCATTTT. The J gene is TRBJ1-5, the V gene TRBV5-1; possible D gene TRBD1, 5 bases. Germline CDR1 is SGHRS and CDR2 is YFSETQ. Deletions cut 0 bases from V and 0 bases from J, with 10 bases between. The CDR3 covers 16 residues.

CDR3 DNA: TGTGCCAGCAGCTTGCCGGGAGGGTTAATCTATGGCTACACCTTC. Translating gives CASSLPGGLIYGYTF. The rearrangement links TRBV5-4 to TRBJ1-2; no clear D. The CDR3 is made up of 15 amino acids. Trimming removed 1 base from V and 4 bases from J, with 14 bases in between. Germline CDR1 reads SGHNT; CDR2 reads YYREEE (reference sequence). The variable domain in full, completed from reference TRBV5-4 and TRBJ1-2, reads ETGVTQSPTHLIKTRGQQVTLRCSSQSGHNTVSWYQQALGQGPQFIFQYYREEENGRGNFPPRFSGLQFPNYSSELNVNALELDDSALYLCASSLPGGLIYGYTFGSGTRLTVV.

The chain links TRBV28 to TRBJ2-5, with D tentatively TRBD1 (6 bases). The CDR3 has 14 residues. V was pared by 3 bases and J by 5 bases, with 13 bases between. CDR1 and CDR2 from the germline V gene are MDHEN and SYDVKM. For the CDR3, the DNA is TGTGCCAGCAGTTTGGGGGCCATATGGGAGACCCAGTACTTC. Translation gives CASSLGAIWETQYF.

This clone was counted a single time. V gene TRBV5-1 combines with J gene TRBJ2-3; D call uncertain. Looked up from germline, CDR1 is SGHRS and CDR2 is YFSETQ. This CDR3 contains 15 residues. The ends were cut back, 2 bases at V and 2 bases at J, with 12 bases in the middle. The CDR3 loop is CASSFWSQVTDTQYF. As DNA, the CDR3 is TGCGCCAGCAGCTTTTGGTCCCAGGTCACAGATACGCAGTATTTT.

The rearrangement uses TRBV7-9 and TRBJ1-4; 8 bases align to TRBD1. The CDR3 is 16 residues long. Trimming took 4 bases from V and 1 from J; bases not matched to a gene: 5. Germline V gene lookup returns CDR1 SEHNR and CDR2 FQNEAQ (reference sequence). The CDR3 region has the DNA TGTGCCAGCAGCTACCAAACAGGGGGAACTAATGAAAAACTGTTTTTT. Protein: CASSYQTGGTNEKLFF.

The genes are TRBV19 and TRBJ1-5; no clear D. The CDR3 has 15 amino acids. In germline, CDR1 is LNHDA, CDR2 SQIVND (reference sequence). Trimming pared 3 bases from V and 2 bases from J, leaving 11 bases between. This CDR3 reads CASSIRGLGNQPQHF. As DNA, the CDR3 is TGTGCCAGTAGTATTCGGGGATTGGGCAATCAGCCCCAGCATTTT.

The chain recombines TRBV5-1 with TRBJ2-2; maybe TRBD2 (6 bases). Germline V gene data show CDR1 as SGHRS and CDR2 as YFSETQ. V was pared by 5 bases and J by 0 bases, with 8 bases between. The CDR3 is 14 amino acids. CDR3 DNA: TGCGCCAGCAGGGAGGGACCGAACACCGGGGAGCTGTTTTTT. Residues: CASREGPNTGELFF.

This chain links TRBV20-1 with TRBJ2-5; no definite D call. Trimming removed 3 bases at V and 1 base at J, with 12 bases between. Per germline, CDR1 DFQATT and CDR2 SNEGSKA (reference sequence). CDR3 size: 14 residues. The CDR3 here is CSASSEAAQETQYF. CDR3 in DNA: TGCAGTGCTAGTTCCGAGGCGGCCCAAGAGACCCAGTACTTC.

This chain joins TRBV7-9 and TRBJ2-3; 7 bases fit TRBD1. V lost 5 bases, J lost 1 base, and 6 bases stayed unmatched. The CDR3 is 15 residues long. CDR1 and CDR2 (germline): SEHNR, FQNEAQ (reference sequence). The CDR3 reads CASSRGGMGTDTQYF. In nucleotides, the CDR3 is TGTGCCAGCAGCCGAGGGGGCATGGGCACAGATACGCAGTATTTT.

This chain joins TRBV4-1 and TRBJ1-2; D not resolved. The CDR3 has 15 residues. V dropped 7 bases and J dropped 7 bases, with 22 bases sitting between them. Germline CDR1 and CDR2: MGHRA and YSYEKL. The CDR3 nucleotides read TGCGCCAGCACCCCAAGCGGAACCGCCGGGTTTGGCTACACCTTC. Translated, it gives CASTPSGTAGFGYTF.

V usage is TRBV3-1 (or the pseudogene TRBV3-2) and J usage is TRBJ1-2; D is perhaps TRBD1 (5 bases). From germline, CDR1 is LGHDT and CDR2 YNNKEL (reference sequence). This CDR3 has 16 residues. Trimming cost V 1 base and J 0 bases, with 12 bases left between them. CDR3 DNA sequence: TGTGCCAGCAGCCAAGGATGGGGCTCCTCTAACTATGGCTACACCTTC. Translating it yields CASSQGWGSSNYGYTF.

The chain joins TRBV18 to TRBJ1-1; 9 bases agree with TRBD1. CDR1 KGHSH and CDR2 LQKENI come from the germline V gene. This CDR3 comprises 15 residues. With V trimmed by 6 bases and J by 1 base, 6 bases remained unmatched. The CDR3 DNA reads as TGTGCCAGCTCCGATACAGGGGGCGCGAACACTGAAGCTTTCTTT. It codes for CASSDTGGANTEAFF.

CDR3 region: CASSSQTGWKLFF. The CDR3 DNA is TGTGCCAGCAGTTCCCAGACAGGGTGGAAACTGTTTTTT. The chain couples TRBV11-2 to TRBJ1-4; 7 bases agree with TRBD1. In germline, CDR1 is SGHAT, CDR2 FQNNGV. The trim removed 6 bases at V and 11 bases at J, leaving 9 bases unmatched. The CDR3 is made up of 13 amino acids.

The chain has TRBV27 and TRBJ1-2; D gene uncertain. Germline V CDR1 and CDR2: MNHEY, SMNVEV (reference sequence). CDR3 length equals 16 residues. V lost 6 bases and J 4 bases, leaving 21 bases between the germline ends. CDR3 coding DNA: TGTGCCAGCAGCCGCCCCGGAGGGTTCCCCTCCTATGGCTACACCTTC. Residues: CASSRPGGFPSYGYTF.

The V call is TRBV4-1, the J call TRBJ1-6; D unresolved. Per germline, CDR1 MGHRA and CDR2 YSYEKL. V was cut by 0 bases and J by 9 bases, with 12 bases left in between. The CDR3 has 15 amino acids. The CDR3 DNA follows: TGCGCCAGCAGCCAAGATAAGAAGGAGGGTTCACCCCTCCACTTT. It specifies CASSQDKKEGSPLHF.

The chain carries TRBV7-2 and TRBJ2-7, with 13 bases aligning to TRBD2. CDR3 length: 15 amino acids. V gave up 5 bases and J gave up 5 bases; unmatched junction bases: 6. Germline loops: CDR1 SGHTA, CDR2 FQGNSA. CDR3 protein: CASSPGLAGRDEQYF. DNA for the CDR3: TGTGCCAGCAGCCCGGGACTAGCGGGGAGGGACGAGCAGTACTTC. Using reference TRBV7-2 and TRBJ2-7 for the parts outside the CDR3, the full variable domain is GAGVSQSPSNKVTEKGKDVELRCDPISGHTALYWYRQSLGQGLEFLIYFQGNSAPDKSGLPSDRFSAERTGGSVSTLTIQRTQQEDSAVYLCASSPGLAGRDEQYFGPGTRLTVT.

CDR3 region: CASSETAGGSQPQHF. The CDR3 nucleotides are TGCGCCAGCAGTGAGACCGCAGGGGGCAGTCAGCCCCAGCATTTT. The rearrangement joins TRBV10-2 to TRBJ1-5; 8 bases align to TRBD1. The germline V gene has CDR1 WSHSY and CDR2 SAAADI. The CDR3 is 15 amino acids. J gave up 6 bases and V 2 bases, and 6 bases lay outside the gene matches.

J is TRBJ2-7 and V is TRBV6-4; a possible D gene is TRBD2 (6 bases). Trimming left V 6 bases short and J 4 bases short, with 19 bases between. Germline CDR1 and CDR2: MRHNA and SNTAGT. The CDR3 runs 15 residues. CDR3 region: CASSPPWGRWYEQYF. CDR3 DNA: TGTGCCAGCAGCCCCCCTTGGGGGAGGTGGTACGAGCAGTACTTC.

Of note for this clone: The same CDR3 can be traced to other DNA sequences in this sample. V gene TRBV30 combines with J gene TRBJ1-5, with TRBD1 as a possible D gene (5 bases). CDR3 length: 16 residues. Germline-derived CDR1 and CDR2 are GTSNPN and SVGIG (reference sequence). V lost 0 bases and J 1 base, leaving 13 bases between the germline ends. The CDR3 region is CAWSVLGGLSNQPQHF. The CDR3 bases are TGTGCCTGGAGTGTATTGGGGGGTTTGAGCAATCAGCCCCAGCATTTT.

The chain combines TRBV5-5 with TRBJ2-2, with TRBD1 matching 10 bases. V lost 4 bases to trimming and J lost 8 bases; unmatched junction nucleotides: 11. Germline CDR1 is SGHKS and CDR2 is YYEKEE (reference sequence). CDR3 length: 16 amino acids. CDR3 bases: TGTGCCAGCAGCCCTGGACAGGGGGTAATCATGGGGGAGCTGTTTTTT. Translation: CASSPGQGVIMGELFF.

This CDR3 is CASSRTSGPYNEQFF. The CDR3 bases are TGTGCCAGCAGTAGGACTAGCGGCCCTTACAATGAGCAGTTCTTC. The chain couples TRBV6-2 or TRBV6-3 to TRBJ2-1; 10 bases fit TRBD2. CDR3 length equals 15 residues. Trimming at V came to 5 bases and at J to 4 bases, leaving 5 bases not matched to a gene. The V gene's germline CDR1 is MNHEY and CDR2 SVGEGT.